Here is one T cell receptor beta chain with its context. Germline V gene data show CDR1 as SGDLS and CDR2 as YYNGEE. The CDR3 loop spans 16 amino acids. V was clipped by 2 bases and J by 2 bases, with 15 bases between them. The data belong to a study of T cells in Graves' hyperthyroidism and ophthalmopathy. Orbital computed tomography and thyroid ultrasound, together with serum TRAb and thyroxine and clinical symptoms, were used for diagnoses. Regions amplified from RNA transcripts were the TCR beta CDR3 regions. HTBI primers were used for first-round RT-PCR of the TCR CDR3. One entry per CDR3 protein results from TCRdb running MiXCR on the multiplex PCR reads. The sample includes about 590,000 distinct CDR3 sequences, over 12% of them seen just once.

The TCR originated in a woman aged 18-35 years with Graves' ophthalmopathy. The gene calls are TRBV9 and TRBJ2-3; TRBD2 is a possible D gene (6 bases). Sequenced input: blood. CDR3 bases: TGTGCCAGCAGCGTTACCGCGGGACCTTCCACAGATACGCAGTATTTT. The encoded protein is CASSVTAGPSTDTQYF. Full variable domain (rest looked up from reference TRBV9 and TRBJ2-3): DSGVTQTPKHLITATGQRVTLRCSPRSGDLSVYWYQQSLDQGLQFLIQYYNGEERAKGNILERFSAQQFPDLHSELNLSSLELGDSALYFCASSVTAGPSTDTQYFGPGTRLTVL.